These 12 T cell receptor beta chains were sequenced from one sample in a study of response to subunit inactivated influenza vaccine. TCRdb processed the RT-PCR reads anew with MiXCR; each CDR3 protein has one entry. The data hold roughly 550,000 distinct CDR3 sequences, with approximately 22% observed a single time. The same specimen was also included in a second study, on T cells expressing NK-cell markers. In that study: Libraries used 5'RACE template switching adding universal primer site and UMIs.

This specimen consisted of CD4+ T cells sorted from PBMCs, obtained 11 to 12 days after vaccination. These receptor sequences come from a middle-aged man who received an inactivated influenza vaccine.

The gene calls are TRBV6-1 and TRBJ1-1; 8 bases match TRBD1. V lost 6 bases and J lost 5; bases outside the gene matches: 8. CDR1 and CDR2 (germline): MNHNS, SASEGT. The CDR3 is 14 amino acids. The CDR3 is CASRINRGNTEAFF. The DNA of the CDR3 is TGTGCCAGCAGAATAAACAGGGGGAATACTGAAGCTTTCTTT.

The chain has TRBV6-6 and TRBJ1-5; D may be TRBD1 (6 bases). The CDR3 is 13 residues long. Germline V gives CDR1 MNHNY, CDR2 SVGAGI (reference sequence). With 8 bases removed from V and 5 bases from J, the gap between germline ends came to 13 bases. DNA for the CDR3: TGTGCCAGCGGAAGACAGGCTTATCAGCCCCAGCATTTT. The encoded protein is CASGRQAYQPQHF.

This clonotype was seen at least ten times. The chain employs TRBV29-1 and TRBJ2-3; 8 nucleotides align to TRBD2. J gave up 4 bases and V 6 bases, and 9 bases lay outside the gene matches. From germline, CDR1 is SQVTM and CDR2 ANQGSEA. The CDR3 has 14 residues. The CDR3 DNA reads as TGCAGCGTATCCGGGACTAGTGTCGCAGATACGCAGTATTTT. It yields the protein CSVSGTSVADTQYF.

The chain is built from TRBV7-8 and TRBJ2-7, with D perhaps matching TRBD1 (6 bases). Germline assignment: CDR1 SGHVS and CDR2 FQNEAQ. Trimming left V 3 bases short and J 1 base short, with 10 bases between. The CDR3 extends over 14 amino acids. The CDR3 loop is CASSFTGQSYEQYF. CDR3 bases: TGTGCCAGCAGCTTTACGGGACAATCCTACGAGCAGTACTTC.

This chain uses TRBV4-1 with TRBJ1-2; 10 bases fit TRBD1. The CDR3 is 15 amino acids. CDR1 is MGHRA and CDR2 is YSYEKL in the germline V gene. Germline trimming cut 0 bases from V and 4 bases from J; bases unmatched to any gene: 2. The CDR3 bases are TGCGCCAGCAGCCAAGAGACAGGGGGCGGCTATGGCTACACCTTC. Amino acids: CASSQETGGGYGYTF.

CDR3 region: CASSYSENTGELFF. The CDR3 nucleotides read TGTGCCAGCAGTTACTCCGAGAACACCGGGGAGCTGTTTTTT. V and J are TRBV6-5 and TRBJ2-2; D is ambiguous. Germline-derived CDR1 and CDR2 are MNHEY and SVGAGI. The germline V and J ends were trimmed by 0 bases and 1 base, with 3 bases remaining between them. The CDR3 has 14 amino acids.

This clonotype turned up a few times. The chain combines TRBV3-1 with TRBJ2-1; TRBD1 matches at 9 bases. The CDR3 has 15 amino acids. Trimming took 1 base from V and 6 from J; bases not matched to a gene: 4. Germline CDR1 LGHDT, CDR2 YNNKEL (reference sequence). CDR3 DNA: TGTGCCAGCAGCCAAGGCGGACAGGGGAGCAATGAGCAGTTCTTC. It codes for CASSQGGQGSNEQFF.

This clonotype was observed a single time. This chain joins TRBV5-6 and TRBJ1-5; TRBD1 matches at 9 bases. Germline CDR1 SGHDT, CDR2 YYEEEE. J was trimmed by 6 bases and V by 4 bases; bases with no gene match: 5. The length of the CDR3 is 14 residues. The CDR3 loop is CASSRNRGLQPQHF. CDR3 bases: TGTGCCAGCAGCCGGAACAGGGGGCTTCAGCCCCAGCATTTT.

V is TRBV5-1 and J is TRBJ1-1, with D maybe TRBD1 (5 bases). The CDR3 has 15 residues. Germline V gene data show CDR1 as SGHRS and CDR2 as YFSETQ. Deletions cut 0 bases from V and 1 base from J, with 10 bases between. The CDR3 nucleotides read TGCGCCAGCAGCTTGGGGCAGGGTAAGAACACTGAAGCTTTCTTT. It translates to CASSLGQGKNTEAFF. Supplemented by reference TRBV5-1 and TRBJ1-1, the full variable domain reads KAGVTQTPRYLIKTRGQQVTLSCSPISGHRSVSWYQQTPGQGLQFLFEYFSETQRNKGNFPGRFSGRQFSNSRSEMNVSTLELGDSALYLCASSLGQGKNTEAFFGQGTRLTVV.

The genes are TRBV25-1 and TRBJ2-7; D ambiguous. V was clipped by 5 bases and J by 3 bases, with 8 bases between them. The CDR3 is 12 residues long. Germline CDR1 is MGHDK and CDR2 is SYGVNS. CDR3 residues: CASSRSDYEQYF. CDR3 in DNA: TGTGCCAGCAGTCGCTCGGACTACGAGCAGTACTTC.

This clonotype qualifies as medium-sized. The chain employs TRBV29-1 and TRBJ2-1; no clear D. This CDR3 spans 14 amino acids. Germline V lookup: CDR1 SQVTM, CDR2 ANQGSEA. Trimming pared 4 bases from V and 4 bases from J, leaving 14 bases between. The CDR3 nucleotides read TGCAGCGTTGGGTGGGATTGGGTTTACAATGAGCAGTTCTTC. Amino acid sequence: CSVGWDWVYNEQFF.

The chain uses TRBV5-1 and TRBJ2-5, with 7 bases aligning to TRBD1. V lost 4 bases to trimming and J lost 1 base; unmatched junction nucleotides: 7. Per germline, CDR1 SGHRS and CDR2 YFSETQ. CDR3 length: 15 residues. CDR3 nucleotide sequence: TGCGCCAGCAGCATTTATCGACAGGGCCAAGAGACCCAGTACTTC. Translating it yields CASSIYRQGQETQYF. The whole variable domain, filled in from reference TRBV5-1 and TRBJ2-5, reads KAGVTQTPRYLIKTRGQQVTLSCSPISGHRSVSWYQQTPGQGLQFLFEYFSETQRNKGNFPGRFSGRQFSNSRSEMNVSTLELGDSALYLCASSIYRQGQETQYFGPGTRLLVL.